The T cell receptor (beta chain) described here comes from a study of shared clonotypes between healthy human individuals. This CDR3 is built from 16 residues. Germline CDR1 SNHLY, CDR2 FYNNEI. Trimming cost V 4 bases and J 4 bases, with 16 bases left between them. Worth noting for this clone: Its specificity is not known.

Overall study findings and caveats: Across subsets, estimated richness was generally greater for naive than for memory populations. When compared with the clonotypes that were shared by all four sorted-subset donors, the non-shared clonotypes turned out to have lower generation probabilities.

Donors comprised healthy HIV-negative adults lacking recent acute infections or vaccinations. Splitting of CD4+ cells produced CD45RA+ naive and CD45RA-negative memory subsets. Clones were read by immunoSEQ multiplex PCR, and TCRdb kept only the in-frame ones, dropping some. The table records some 2.3 million clones, 90% to 95% of them present only once. This clonotype was sampled from a man between 18 and 35 years old in good health. Some clones in this sample may be carry-over from other donors' samples. The V and J genes are TRBV2 and TRBJ2-2; weak D call: TRBD1 (6 bases). Sequencing input: naive CD4+ T cells from PBMCs. Subset noted: CD45RA+ positively selected. The CDR3 reads CASSVQGILVTGELFF. The DNA of the CDR3 is TGTGCCAGCAGTGTTCAGGGGATTTTAGTCACCGGGGAGCTGTTTTTT.